Detailed here is one T cell receptor (beta chain). Whether given at about 4 or about 12 weeks, second doses were pooled. Using immunoSEQ multiplex PCR, the repertoire was profiled, and TCRdb retains in-frame clones only, with some absent. The sample comprises roughly 99,000 clones, roughly 85% of which are singletons, and less than 6% rests with the top ten. The sample originates from a study of T cell responses to AZD1222 COVID-19 vaccine. The CDR3 extends over 12 amino acids. CDR1 is SGHNT and CDR2 is YYREEE in the germline V gene (reference sequence). Trimming shortened V by 6 bases and J by 7 bases, and 8 bases separated the two germline ends.

This chain connects TRBV5-4 to TRBJ1-6, with no clear D. This sequence originates from an adult who received the AZD1222 COVID-19 vaccine. The material was peripheral blood, obtained 28 days after the second AZD1222 dose. In nucleotides, the CDR3 is TGTGCCAGCAACCCGGAGAATTCACCCCTCCACTTT. Protein product: CASNPENSPLHF.